This T cell receptor beta chain comes out of a study of blood T cell repertoires in COVID-19. Across the study: Donors in the United States, Italy and Spain gave samples during acute or convalescent COVID-19. Sources were T cells, B-cell-depleted T cells, or PBMCs; the material itself was cDNA or gDNA.

Original processing methods: Nucleated cell number was recorded as an estimate derived from reference gene primer amplification. Repertoires were generated with immunoSEQ multiplex PCR, while TCRdb's copy carries only in-frame clones and drops some. That table is the source of V, J and clone size, and D and trimming were worked out from the DNA. The sample includes hundreds of thousands of clones, around nine tenths of them seen just once. In its sample, this clone was seen a few times. Germline lookup yields CDR1 SQVTM and CDR2 ANQGSEA. CDR3 length: 12 amino acids. The V and J ends lost 7 bases and 7 bases respectively, with 16 bases between them.

The sequence came from a man between 65 and 85 years old with acute or convalescent COVID-19. The rearrangement joins TRBV29-1 to TRBJ1-1; D gene unclear. The source material was peripheral blood. The CDR3 DNA reads TGCAGCGGGGTAAACGGCTGGAGTGAAGCTTTCTTT. Its protein product is CSGVNGWSEAFF.